This is a list of T cell receptor beta chains from one sample in a study of shared clonotypes between healthy human individuals. TCRdb's table, derived via immunoSEQ multiplex PCR, lists solely in-frame clones and lacks some. This table holds roughly 2.5 million clones, around 94% found once. Sequenced input: naive CD4+ T cells sorted from blood. Source of these receptors: a man younger than 35 in good health. Both conserved end residues are part of each CDR3. A clone size is listed for some rows: how often the clone was seen (once, few, many), or a class if it is expanded.

CDR3 protein,J gene,clone size,V gene
CASSYDRDGYTF,TRBJ1-2,few,TRBV4-3
CATSYGPTETQYF,TRBJ2-5,NA,TRBV6-5
CASSISTSRSDEQFF,TRBJ2-1,once,TRBV19
CATTPERFWDNEQFF,TRBJ2-1,NA,TRBV7-8
CASSLEGNSPLHF,TRBJ1-6,NA,TRBV5-1
CASSLRQGNQPQHF,TRBJ1-5,NA,TRBV7-2
CASSMRWEKLFF,TRBJ1-4,NA,TRBV19
CASSYSQGLTVGAFF,TRBJ1-1,NA,TRBV5-4
CAWSVQHTDTQYF,TRBJ2-3,NA,TRBV30
CASSLVDRNTGELFF,TRBJ2-2,NA,TRBV7-6
CASTLEYTFDEQFF,TRBJ2-1,NA,TRBV10-2
CASSQGFYEQYF,TRBJ2-7,NA,TRBV5-4
CAWSATSNQPQHF,TRBJ1-5,NA,TRBV30
CASVPEKGLSEQYF,TRBJ2-7,NA,TRBV28
CASSMRTNTDTQYF,TRBJ2-3,NA,TRBV19
CASSPGREVGEQFF,TRBJ2-1,NA,TRBV18
CASSLGRSRDRETQYF,TRBJ2-5,NA,TRBV7-9
CASSAQGAGETQYF,TRBJ2-5,NA,TRBV6-1
CASSRIGSTTGELFF,TRBJ2-2,NA,TRBV18
CASSLVQGAYQPQHF,TRBJ1-5,NA,TRBV7-8
CASSSAGGNTEAFF,TRBJ1-1,NA,TRBV11-2
CASSLAGTHKNIQYF,TRBJ2-4,NA,TRBV11-2
CASSDRQRYNEQFF,TRBJ2-1,NA,TRBV6-4
CASSPPDPRSYNEQFF,TRBJ2-1,NA,TRBV28
CASSESRGSTDTQYF,TRBJ2-3,once,TRBV10-1
CASSSRVDNSPLHF,TRBJ1-6,NA,TRBV19
CATTFEFADTQYF,TRBJ2-3,NA,TRBV15
CASRRQGDHSGANVLTF,TRBJ2-6,NA,TRBV27
CASSISGGYEQYF,TRBJ2-7,NA,TRBV6-5
CASSLAQGGTDTQYF,TRBJ2-3,NA,TRBV28
CASSRGQHEQYF,TRBJ2-7,NA,TRBV6-5
CASREQPTANTQYF,TRBJ2-3,NA,TRBV19
CASSAPGQGYEQYF,TRBJ2-7,NA,TRBV5-1
CASSRNEKLFF,TRBJ1-4,NA,TRBV19
CASSPPSEPYEQYF,TRBJ2-7,once,TRBV18
CASSIDLSGSGYTF,TRBJ1-2,NA,TRBV19
CASSSRDGGRLHF,TRBJ1-6,NA,TRBV6-6
CATLGGGGTDTQYF,TRBJ2-3,NA,TRBV9
CASSFGGNSGANVLTF,TRBJ2-6,NA,TRBV6-6
CASSRGQAPSGANVLTF,TRBJ2-6,NA,TRBV7-9